The next 2 T cell receptor beta chains were all read from a single sample in a study of OX40 agonist ivuxolimab in advanced cancers. Sequencing used immunoSEQ multiplex PCR; TCRdb keeps in-frame clones, though not all of them. Of about 70,000 clones listed, 70% to 90% are singletons. The source material was CD4+ or CD8+ T cells sorted from blood, sampled in a trial of the OX40 agonist ivuxolimab. Receptor source: an adult with an advanced solid tumor such as melanoma, head and neck, liver or kidney cancer.

V usage is TRBV7-8 and J usage is TRBJ2-7, with TRBD1 matching over 7 bases. Looked up from germline, CDR1 is SGHVS and CDR2 is FQNEAQ. With V trimmed by 1 base and J by 6 bases, 9 bases remained unmatched. This CDR3 has 15 residues. Here the CDR3 DNA reads TGTGCCAGCAGCTTAGAGGCCAGGGGGTCTGTCGAGCAGTACTTC. Its translation is CASSLEARGSVEQYF. Full variable domain (rest looked up from reference TRBV7-8 and TRBJ2-7): GAGVSQSPRYKVAKRGQDVALRCDPISGHVSLFWYQQALGQGPEFLTYFQNEAQLDKSGLPSDRFFAERPEGSVSTLKIQRTQQEDSAVYLCASSLEARGSVEQYFGPGTRLTVT.

This chain links TRBV25-1 with TRBJ1-2, with TRBD1 as a possible D gene (6 bases). The CDR3 runs 14 residues. Germline CDR1 is MGHDK and CDR2 is SYGVNS. Trimming left V 2 bases short and J 7 bases short, with 14 bases between. DNA of the CDR3: TGTGCCAGCAGTGAAAGGACGGACAGAAGTGGCTACACCTTC. Residues: CASSERTDRSGYTF.